This T cell receptor beta chain was observed in a study of CXCR3-negative and CXCR3-positive naive CD8 T cells. The study made its TRB cDNA libraries by 5' RACE, adding UMI labels. No DNA is given; TCRdb re-called the 5' RACE reads and lists each CDR3 protein once. There are 92,000 or so distinct CDR3 sequences in the sample, with 0.95% to 1.4% held by the top ten. The germline CDR1 and CDR2 sequences are SGHAT and FQNNGV. CDR3 length: 17 amino acids. This clonotype was obtained from a human donor in good health. Some clones in this sample may be carry-over from other donors' samples. The chain carries TRBV11-2 and TRBJ2-5; TCRdb picks TRBD2, but there is no DNA to check that call. The sample comprised naive CXCR3- CD8+ T cells from blood. Subset meaning: CD45RO-CCR7+CD27+CD95- naive CD8+ T cells lacking CXCR3 (TNR3-). This CDR3 reads CASSSPWGLAGEETQYF.